The entry below describes one T cell receptor beta chain. In the study's own analysis: The assay estimated nucleated cells by amplifying reference gene primers. Some clones are missing from TCRdb's copy, which holds only in-frame ones; the method was immunoSEQ multiplex PCR. For V, J and clone size, that table is used; D and trimming come from the DNA. The repertoire includes some 400,000 clones, around 87% of them detected once, and around 3% sits in the top ten. This specimen comes from a study of blood T cell repertoires in COVID-19. Turning to the study itself: Material from acute and convalescent COVID-19 was sourced from the United States, Italy and Spain. T cells, B-cell-depleted T cells, or PBMCs provided the cDNA or gDNA that served as material.

Germline CDR1 is MNHNS and CDR2 is SASEGT. V shed 1 base and J shed 3 bases, with 12 bases lying between them. This CDR3 contains 15 residues. The TCR comes from a human donor in a cohort sampled during active COVID-19. The source material was peripheral blood. The rearrangement uses TRBV6-1 and TRBJ2-5; D perhaps matches TRBD2 (6 bases). The CDR3 DNA sequence: TGTGCCAGCAGTGAAGGGGGGACTCCAGAAGAGACCCAGTACTTC. Translated, it gives CASSEGGTPEETQYF.